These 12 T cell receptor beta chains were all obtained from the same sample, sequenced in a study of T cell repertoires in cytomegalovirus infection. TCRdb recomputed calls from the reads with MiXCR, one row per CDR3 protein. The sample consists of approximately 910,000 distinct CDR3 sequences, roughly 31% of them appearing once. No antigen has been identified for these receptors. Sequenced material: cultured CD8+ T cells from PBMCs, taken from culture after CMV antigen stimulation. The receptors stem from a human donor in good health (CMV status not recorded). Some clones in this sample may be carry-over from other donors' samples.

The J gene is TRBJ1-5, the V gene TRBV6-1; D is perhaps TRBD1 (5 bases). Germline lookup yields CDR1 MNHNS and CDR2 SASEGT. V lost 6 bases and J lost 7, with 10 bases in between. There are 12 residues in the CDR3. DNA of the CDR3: TGTGCCAGCAGACAGGAGGGGCAGCCCCAGCATTTT. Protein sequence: CASRQEGQPQHF.

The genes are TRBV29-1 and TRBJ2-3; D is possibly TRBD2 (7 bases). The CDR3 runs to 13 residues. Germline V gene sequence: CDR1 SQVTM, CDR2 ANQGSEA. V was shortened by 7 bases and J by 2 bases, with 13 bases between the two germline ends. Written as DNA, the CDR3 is TGCAGCGCCTTAGGGGGGGCCACAGATACGCAGTATTTT. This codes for CSALGGATDTQYF.

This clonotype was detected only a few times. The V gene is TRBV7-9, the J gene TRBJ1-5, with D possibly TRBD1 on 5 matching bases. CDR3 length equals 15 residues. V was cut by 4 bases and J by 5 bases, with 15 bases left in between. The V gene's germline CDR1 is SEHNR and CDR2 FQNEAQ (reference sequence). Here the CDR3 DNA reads TGTGCCAGCAGCTCCAATCTCGACAGAGATCAGCCCCAGCATTTT. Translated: CASSSNLDRDQPQHF.

CDR3 residues: CASSLAIRGTGYFTDTQYF. The CDR3 DNA reads as TGTGCCAGCAGTTTAGCGATAAGGGGGACAGGGTATTTCACAGATACGCAGTATTTT. This chain connects TRBV12-3 or TRBV12-4 to TRBJ2-3; 9 nucleotides match TRBD1. Trimming took 0 bases from V and 2 from J; bases not matched to a gene: 12. This CDR3 has 19 amino acids.

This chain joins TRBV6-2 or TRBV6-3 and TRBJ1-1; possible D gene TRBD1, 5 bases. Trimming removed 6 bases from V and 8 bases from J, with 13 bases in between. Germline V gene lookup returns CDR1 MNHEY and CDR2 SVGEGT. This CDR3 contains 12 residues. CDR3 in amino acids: CASRPPKGEAFF. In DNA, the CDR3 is TGTGCCAGCAGACCGCCTAAGGGGGAAGCTTTCTTT.

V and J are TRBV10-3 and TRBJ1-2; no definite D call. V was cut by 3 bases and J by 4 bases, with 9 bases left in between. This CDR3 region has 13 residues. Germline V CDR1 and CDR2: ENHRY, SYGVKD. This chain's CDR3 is CAISENGRYGYTF. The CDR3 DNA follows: TGTGCCATCAGTGAAAATGGACGCTATGGCTACACCTTC.

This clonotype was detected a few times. The CDR3 DNA reads TGTGCCAGCAGCATGGGACAGTTCTATGGCTACACCTTC. It encodes CASSMGQFYGYTF. The chain is built from TRBV27 and TRBJ1-2; 7 bases agree with TRBD1. Per the germline V gene, CDR1 is MNHEY and CDR2 is SMNVEV (reference sequence). V was pared by 6 bases and J by 4 bases, with 5 bases of the junction left unmatched. The CDR3 extends over 13 amino acids.

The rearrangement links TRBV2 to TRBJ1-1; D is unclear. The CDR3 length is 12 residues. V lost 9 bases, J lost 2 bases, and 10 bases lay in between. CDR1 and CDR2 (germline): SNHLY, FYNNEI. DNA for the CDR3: TGTGCCAGAGGACTACTAAACACTGAAGCTTTCTTT. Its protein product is CARGLLNTEAFF.

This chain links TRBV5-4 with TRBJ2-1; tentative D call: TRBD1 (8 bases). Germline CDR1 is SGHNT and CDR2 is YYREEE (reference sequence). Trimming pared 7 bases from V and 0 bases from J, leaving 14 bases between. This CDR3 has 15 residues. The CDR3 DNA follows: TGTGCCAGCCCAGGGGGCGGGAGCTCCTACAATGAGCAGTTCTTC. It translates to CASPGGGSSYNEQFF.

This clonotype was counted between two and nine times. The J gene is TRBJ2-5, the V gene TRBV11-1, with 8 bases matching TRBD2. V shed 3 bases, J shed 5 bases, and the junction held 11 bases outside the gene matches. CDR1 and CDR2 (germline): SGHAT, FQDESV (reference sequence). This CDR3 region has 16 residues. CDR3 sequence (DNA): TGTGCCAGCAGCTTGGGGCTAGCGGGCTTCAGGGAGACCCAGTACTTC. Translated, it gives CASSLGLAGFRETQYF. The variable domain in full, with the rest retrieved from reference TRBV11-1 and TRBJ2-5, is EAEVAQSPRYKITEKSQAVAFWCDPISGHATLYWYRQILGQGPELLVQFQDESVVDDSQLPKDRFSAERLKGVDSTLKIQPAELGDSAMYLCASSLGLAGFRETQYFGPGTRLLVL.

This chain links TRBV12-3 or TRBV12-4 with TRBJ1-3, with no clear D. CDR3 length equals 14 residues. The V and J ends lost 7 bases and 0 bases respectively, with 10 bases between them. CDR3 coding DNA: TGTGCCAGCACCCTGGGAGACTCTGGAAACACCATATATTTT. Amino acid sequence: CASTLGDSGNTIYF.

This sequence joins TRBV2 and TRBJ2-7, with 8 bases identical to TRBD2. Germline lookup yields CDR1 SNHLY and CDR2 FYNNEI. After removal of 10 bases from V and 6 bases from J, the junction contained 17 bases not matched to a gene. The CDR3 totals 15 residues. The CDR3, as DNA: TGTGCCACTGGGGGGAGCGGGGGAGCCGGATTCGAGCAGTACTTC. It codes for CATGGSGGAGFEQYF.